One and the same sample provided the 4 T cell receptor beta chains below, sequenced in a study of blood T cell repertoires in COVID-19. The protocol was immunoSEQ multiplex PCR, while the TCRdb copy is restricted to in-frame clones and leaves out a portion. The sample yields 180,000 or so clones, around 82% seen once. The sample consisted of peripheral blood. These receptors were obtained from a human donor with acute or convalescent COVID-19. The donor label of this sample is uncertain.

This clone was detected once. This chain uses TRBV30 with TRBJ1-5; D is perhaps TRBD1 (5 bases). The CDR3 covers 14 residues. Germline V gives CDR1 GTSNPN, CDR2 SVGIG (reference sequence). Trimming took 8 bases from V and 0 from J, leaving 14 bases between them. The CDR3 bases are TGTGCCGGGGCCCCTGGAGATAGCAATCAGCCCCAGCATTTT. Protein product: CAGAPGDSNQPQHF.

The chain combines TRBV11-2 with TRBJ1-3; 7 bases map to TRBD1. Germline V gives CDR1 SGHAT, CDR2 FQNNGV. The CDR3 is made up of 14 amino acids. Trimming took 2 bases from V and 3 from J; bases not matched to a gene: 1. DNA for the CDR3: TGTGCCAGCAGCTTACAGGGGGATGGAAACACCATATATTTT. As protein: CASSLQGDGNTIYF.

The rearrangement joins TRBV19 to TRBJ1-1; 9 bases agree with TRBD1. V lost 4 bases, J lost 1 base, and 1 base stayed unmatched. CDR3 length: 14 amino acids. Germline CDR1 and CDR2: LNHDA and SQIVND (reference sequence). The CDR3 sequence is CASSRQGGNTEAFF. Here the CDR3 DNA reads TGTGCCAGTAGTAGACAGGGGGGGAACACTGAAGCTTTCTTT.

This clone appeared once. The chain links TRBV2 to TRBJ2-3; TRBD1 might be the D (6 bases). The CDR3 is 12 amino acids. Trimming stripped 4 bases from V and 6 bases from J, with 8 bases between. From germline, CDR1 is SNHLY and CDR2 FYNNEI. The CDR3 DNA follows: TGTGCCAGCAGTGTCCAGGGGGATACGCAGTATTTT. As protein: CASSVQGDTQYF. Filled out from reference TRBV2 and TRBJ2-3, the complete variable domain reads EPEVTQTPSHQVTQMGQEVILRCVPISNHLYFYWYRQILGQKVEFLVSFYNNEISEKSEIFDDQFSVERPDGSNFTLKIRSTKLEDSAMYFCASSVQGDTQYFGPGTRLTVL.